This T cell receptor beta chain was identified during a study of cytomegalovirus exposure and HLA in healthy donors (dated by TCRdb to between 2016 and 2019). About the study as a whole: An earlier analysis of 587 of the donors reported 250 to 350 Gb of sequence data and 117 million unique TCR beta sequences obtained from some 200 million T cells. An early release covering more than 500 HLA-typed donors comprised approximately 290 gigabases of sequencing data and some 79 million unique TCR sequences. The genetic ancestry cluster associated with self-reported Caucasian donors included 81% of the approximately 410 genotyped donors. The study was designed to test whether signatures of past pathogen exposure could be identified by cataloging public T cell receptors. The study profiled the T cell repertoires of fewer than 850 subjects by immunosequencing and related them to cytomegalovirus serostatus. Along with the approximately 670-subject first cohort, a separate validation cohort of over a hundred different subjects was used. High-throughput TCR immunosequencing, statistical association of individual TCRs with disease status, and machine learning were combined to predict cytomegalovirus infection status. A later analysis re-analyzed previously published TCR beta repertoires from about 730 donors and added high-resolution HLA genotyping to study TCR occurrence patterns. Rather than drawing on any new phenotypic data, the later analysis identified candidate immune exposures from TCR beta sequences and the way those sequences occurred across donors. To decide whether each TCR beta V gene segment behaved as functional or pseudogenic, an earlier analysis of several hundred of the donors relied on high-throughput TCR beta sequencing. Donor age, sex, ethnicity and CMV serostatus were compiled together with the repertoire data. A later genetic analysis took genome-wide SNP genotypes for about 55% of the roughly 670 donors and used that subset as a discovery cohort. All discovery cohort repertoires had been generated on a single sequencing platform. HLA typing covered class I and class II loci at four-digit resolution. Typing coverage differed by locus: A, B, C, DRB1 and DQB1 were typed in about 620-630 donors, DQA1 in 522, DPA1 in 600 to 610, and DPB1 in about 450. Several DR-DQ haplotypes were treated as single units for association and clustering because of strong linkage in the cohort. Among some 400 genotyped donors of the cohort, an average of around 250,000 unique TCR beta nucleotide sequences was sequenced per donor, of which 15% to 20% were non-productive.

The CDR3 runs 12 residues from the cysteine to the phenylalanine. Only CDR3 DNA is held: 36 bases, read in frame from base 1. The germline V gene (reference sequence) provides CDR1 SEHNR and CDR2 FQNEAQ. Library preparation employed the immunoSEQ multiplex PCR assay. For the multiplex PCR, a mixture combining 60 forward primers for TCR Vbeta segments and 13 reverse primers for TCR Jbeta segments was used. Amplification of the CDR3 region of rearranged TCR beta genes was performed with a multiplex PCR assay on genomic DNA. Amplified TCR beta libraries were sequenced as 87-base-pair reads on the Illumina HiSeq System. Per the source publication's procedure: Across the 600 to 700 repertoires, a later analysis counted 80 million or so unique TCR beta chains, roughly 11 million of which were shared by at least two donors. Raw reads were error-corrected and collapsed into unique sequences by a nearest-neighbor algorithm in which closely related sequences were merged to remove PCR and sequencing errors. Alignment of CDR3 sequences to IMGT reference sequences was used to assign V, D and J gene segments. Each retained sequence needed at least a six-nucleotide match to both a V gene segment and a J gene segment. A rearrangement was called productive if the CDR3 had no stop codons and remained in frame with V and J, and every other rearrangement was called non-productive. CDR3 was defined by IMGT convention, running from the second conserved V-encoded cysteine to the conserved J-encoded phenylalanine. The earlier analysis of some 550 of the donors excluded any sequence lacking an unambiguous match to a single V gene segment. An earlier analysis of almost 600 of the donors classified V segments as functional when productive rearrangements were above 56.7% and as segregating when the standard deviation between donors was above 5%. A statistical classification framework was built for diagnosing cytomegalovirus status from the catalog of TCR beta chain sequences. V and J gene assignment, in a later analysis, came from comparing TCR nucleotide sequences with IMGT/GENE-DB human TR gene sequences. In a later analysis, CDR3 sequences and most-parsimonious VDJ recombination scenarios were assigned using the TCRdist pipeline. In a later analysis, every TCR beta chain was defined by the combination of its CDR3 amino acid sequence and its V-gene family, and reads without a unique V-gene family were dropped. A later analysis removed 550 to 700 highly shared, low-generation-probability nucleotide sequences to deal with suspected cross-contamination and a sequencing artifact. A later analysis calculated a clonal expansion index for each public chain from normalized within-repertoire ranks of inferred template counts. A later analysis computed generation probabilities with a VDJ recombination model fitted to out-of-frame rearrangements, and checked the results against IGoR. A later analysis scored TCR-TCR, TCR-HLA and TCR-CMV co-occurrence with hypergeometric tests, applying a repertoire-size bias correction to TCR pairs. To estimate false discovery rates, a later analysis permuted the HLA or CMV assignments 20 times. In a later analysis, co-occurring TCRs were grouped using DBSCAN, with TCRdist sequence similarity added in when clustering inside HLA-allele-positive subsets. Repertoires with fewer than 30,000 or more than 120,000 public chains were left out of co-occurrence clustering, as were five repertoires with anomalous nucleotide sharing. This immuneACCESS table, as held by TCRdb, lists in-frame sequences with V and J called but not all clones. Of the missing ones, under half trace to an unresolved V gene in checked studies; the others have no known cause. From that table come the V and J calls and clone size; the DNA was used to work out D and trimming. This sample has about 200,000 clones in its table, and more than 70% of those were observed once. The ten largest clones represent 0.95% to 1.4% of the sample.

Study-wide findings and limitations: A later genetic analysis associated a missense DCLRE1C variant with V-gene and J-gene trimming of TCR beta chains, and an independent cohort replicated the association. A further reported finding was that TCR beta sequences accurately predicted the HLA-A and HLA-B alleles for most subjects in the first cohort. Approximately 16 rarely observed V segments, including chromosome 9 orphons, were excluded from the earlier analysis of approximately 600 of the donors because counts were too low. Most TCR sequences were observed very rarely across donors, whereas some public TCRs were present in many individuals. In a later analysis, the rate of TCR association differed among HLA loci, with DRB1 alleles having the most associated TCRs and HLA-C alleles having the fewest. In an earlier analysis of more than 450 of the donors, most TCR beta V segments were observed in productive rearrangements about 87% or about 30% of the time, broadly matching IMGT annotations. A later analysis associated 15,000 to 20,000 TCR beta sequences with specific HLA alleles at a false discovery rate of 0.05. Strong co-occurrence of HLA alleles, especially DR and DQ, made assigning TCR associations to individual alleles difficult. In a later analysis, HLA-associated TCR beta chains were found to be more clonally expanded and to have lower generation probabilities than equally common non-associated chains. Some IMGT-functional V segments, including TRBV6-2 and TRBV6-3, could not be told apart with the 87-base-pair reads, so those segments were excluded. Sequencing depth was assumed to be roughly uniform across donors in the presence/absence analyses, though that assumption may not hold. Most CMV-associated TCR beta chains appeared to be HLA-restricted in a later analysis, and the HLA associations seemed to be driven largely by CMV exposure. Correlated functional status among segregating V segments might be attributable to linkage disequilibrium, but an unknown experimental factor could not be ruled out. In both the original and validation cohorts, the classifier was reported to diagnose cytomegalovirus status with high specificity and sensitivity. A later genetic analysis reported fewer N-insertions in productive TCRs among donors in an Asian-associated ancestry cluster than the roughly 700-donor mean. A later analysis reported that several top co-occurrence clusters appeared linked to parvovirus B19, influenza, CMV and Epstein-Barr virus. In this cohort, only TCR beta chains were sequenced, and detectable features were limited by the absence of alpha or paired-chain data. CMV serostatus was the only immune exposure information available for the cohort. A total of fewer than 200 TCR beta chains were listed by the study as associated with cytomegalovirus. According to the authors, the approach could potentially be generalized to other disease states and immunological phenotypes. In vitro tests confirmed that a few of the cytomegalovirus-associated TCR beta chains recognize cytomegalovirus antigens. HLA typing was unavailable for some donors at each locus, so association tests used only the typed subset. A cluster of highly shared sequence variants was judged likely to be a technical artifact of the sequencing pipeline.

Comment on this clone: Its target antigen remains unknown. At one of its ends the junction is not consistent with the germline gene, which may arise from a read error.

In total, just over 650 healthy bone marrow donors made up the cohort. At the time of sampling, every cohort member was nominally healthy, though immune exposures that went unrecorded were likely present. The donor tested CMV seronegative, placing the donor among the 352 seronegative members of the cohort. A peripheral blood sample was provided by each donor, and peripheral blood mononuclear cells were used for TCR beta sequencing. Genomic DNA extraction from the blood cell samples was performed with the Qiagen DNeasy Blood Extraction Kit. This sequence uses TRBV7-9 and TRBJ2-5; a confident D gene designation cannot be given. The sample consisted of PBMCs. This receptor was identified in a woman aged 40 to 49 in good health and CMV-seronegative. DNA sequence: TGTTCCAGCAGCCCGCTCGGGGAGACCCAGTACTTC. This gives the protein CSSSPLGETQYF.